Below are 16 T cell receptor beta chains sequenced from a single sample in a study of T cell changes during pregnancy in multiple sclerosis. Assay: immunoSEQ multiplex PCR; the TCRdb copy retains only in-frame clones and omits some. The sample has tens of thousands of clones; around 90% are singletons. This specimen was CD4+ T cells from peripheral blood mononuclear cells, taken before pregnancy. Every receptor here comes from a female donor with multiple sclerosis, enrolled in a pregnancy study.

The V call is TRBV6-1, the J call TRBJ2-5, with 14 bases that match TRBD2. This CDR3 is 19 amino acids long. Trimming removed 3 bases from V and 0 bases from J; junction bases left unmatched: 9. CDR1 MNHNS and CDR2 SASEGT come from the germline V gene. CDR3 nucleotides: TGTGCCAGCAGTGATGGACTAGCGGGGGGAGACCCGTACCAAGAGACCCAGTACTTC. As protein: CASSDGLAGGDPYQETQYF.

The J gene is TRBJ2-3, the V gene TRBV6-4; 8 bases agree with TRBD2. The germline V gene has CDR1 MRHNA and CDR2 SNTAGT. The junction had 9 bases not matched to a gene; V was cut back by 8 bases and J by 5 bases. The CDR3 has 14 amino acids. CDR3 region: CASSRAGEGDTQYF. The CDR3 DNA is TGTGCCAGCTCGCGAGCGGGGGAGGGAGATACGCAGTATTTT.

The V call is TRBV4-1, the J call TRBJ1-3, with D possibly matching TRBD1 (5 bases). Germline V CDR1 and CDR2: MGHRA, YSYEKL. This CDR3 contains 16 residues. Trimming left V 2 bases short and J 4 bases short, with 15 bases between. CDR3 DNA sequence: TGCGCCAGCAGCCAACCGACAGCGGGGAGAGGAAACACCATATATTTT. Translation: CASSQPTAGRGNTIYF.

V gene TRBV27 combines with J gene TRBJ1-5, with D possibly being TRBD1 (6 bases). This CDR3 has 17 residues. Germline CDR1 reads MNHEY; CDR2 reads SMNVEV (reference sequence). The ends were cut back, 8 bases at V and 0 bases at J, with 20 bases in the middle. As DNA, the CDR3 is TGTGCCAGCGCCTGGAAGGGACAAACTGCTAGCAATCAGCCCCAGCATTTT. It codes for CASAWKGQTASNQPQHF.

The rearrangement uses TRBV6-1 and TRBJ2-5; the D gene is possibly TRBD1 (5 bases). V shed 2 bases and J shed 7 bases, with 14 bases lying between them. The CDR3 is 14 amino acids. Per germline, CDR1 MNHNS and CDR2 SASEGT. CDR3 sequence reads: CASSESVRDWTQYF. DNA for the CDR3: TGTGCCAGCAGTGAATCCGTCAGGGATTGGACCCAGTACTTC.

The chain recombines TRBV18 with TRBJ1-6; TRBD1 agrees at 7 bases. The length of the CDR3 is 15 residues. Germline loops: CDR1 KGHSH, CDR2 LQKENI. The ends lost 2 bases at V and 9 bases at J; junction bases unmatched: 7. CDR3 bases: TGTGCCAGCTCACCAGGTGAGGGGGCATCTTCACCCCTCCACTTT. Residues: CASSPGEGASSPLHF.

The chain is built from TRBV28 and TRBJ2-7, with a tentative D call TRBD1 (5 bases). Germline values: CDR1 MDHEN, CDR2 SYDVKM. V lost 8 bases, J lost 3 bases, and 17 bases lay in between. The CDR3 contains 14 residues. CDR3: CASDNLLRGYEQYF. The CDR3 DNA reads TGTGCCAGCGATAATTTACTAAGGGGCTACGAGCAGTACTTC.

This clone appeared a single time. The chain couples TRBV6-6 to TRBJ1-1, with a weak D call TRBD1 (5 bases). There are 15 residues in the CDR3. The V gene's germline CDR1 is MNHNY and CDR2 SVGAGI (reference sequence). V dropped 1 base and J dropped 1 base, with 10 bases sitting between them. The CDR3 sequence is CASSYFGGANTEAFF. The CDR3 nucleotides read TGTGCCAGCAGTTACTTTGGAGGGGCGAACACTGAAGCTTTCTTT.

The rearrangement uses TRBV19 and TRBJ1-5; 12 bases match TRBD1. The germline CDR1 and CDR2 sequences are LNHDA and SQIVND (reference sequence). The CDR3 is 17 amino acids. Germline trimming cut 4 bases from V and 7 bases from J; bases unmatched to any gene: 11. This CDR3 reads CASSTSLGGQGAQPQHF. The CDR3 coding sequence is TGTGCCAGTAGTACCTCCCTAGGGGGACAGGGGGCGCAGCCCCAGCATTTT. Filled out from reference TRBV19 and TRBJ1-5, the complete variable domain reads DGGITQSPKYLFRKEGQNVTLSCEQNLNHDAMYWYRQDPGQGLRLIYYSQIVNDFQKGDIAEGYSVSREKKESFPLTVTSAQKNPTAFYLCASSTSLGGQGAQPQHFGDGTRLSIL.

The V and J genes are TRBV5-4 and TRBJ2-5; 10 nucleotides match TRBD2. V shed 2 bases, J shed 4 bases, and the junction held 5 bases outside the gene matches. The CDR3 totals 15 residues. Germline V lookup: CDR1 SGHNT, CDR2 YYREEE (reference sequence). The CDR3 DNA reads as TGTGCCAGCAGCTTTAGCGGGGGGCCCCGAGAGACCCAGTACTTC. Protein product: CASSFSGGPRETQYF.

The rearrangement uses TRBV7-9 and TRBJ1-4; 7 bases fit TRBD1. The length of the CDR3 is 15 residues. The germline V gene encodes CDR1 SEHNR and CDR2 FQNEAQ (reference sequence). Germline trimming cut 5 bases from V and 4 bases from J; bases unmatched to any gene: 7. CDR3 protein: CASSEGGQINEKLFF. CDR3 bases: TGTGCCAGCAGCGAGGGGGGACAGATTAATGAAAAACTGTTTTTT. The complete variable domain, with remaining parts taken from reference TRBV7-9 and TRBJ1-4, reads DTGVSQNPRHKITKRGQNVTFRCDPISEHNRLYWYRQTLGQGPEFLTYFQNEAQLEKSRLLSDRFSAERPKGSFSTLEIQRTEQGDSAMYLCASSEGGQINEKLFFGSGTQLSVL.

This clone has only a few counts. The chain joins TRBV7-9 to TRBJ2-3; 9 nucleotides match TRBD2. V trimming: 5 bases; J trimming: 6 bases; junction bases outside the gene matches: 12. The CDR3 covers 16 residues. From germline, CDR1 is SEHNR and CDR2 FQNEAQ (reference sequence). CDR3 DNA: TGTGCCAGCAGCCGCAGGGTAGCGGGAGTTGAGGATACGCAGTATTTT. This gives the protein CASSRRVAGVEDTQYF.

For the CDR3, the DNA is TGTGCCAGCAGTACAACTCAGACTAGCGGGTCCCGTGGGGAGCTGTTTTTT. Translation gives CASSTTQTSGSRGELFF. This chain uses TRBV27 with TRBJ2-2; 10 bases line up with TRBD2. The CDR3 runs 17 residues. The ends lost 5 bases at V and 8 bases at J; junction bases unmatched: 14. Looked up from germline, CDR1 is MNHEY and CDR2 is SMNVEV (reference sequence).

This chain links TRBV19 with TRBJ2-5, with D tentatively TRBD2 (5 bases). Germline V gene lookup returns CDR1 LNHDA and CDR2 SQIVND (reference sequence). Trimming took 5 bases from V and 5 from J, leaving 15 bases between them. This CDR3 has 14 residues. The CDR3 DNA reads TGTGCCAGTAGTCCTCAGGTTTTAGCGGAGACCCAGTACTTC. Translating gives CASSPQVLAETQYF.

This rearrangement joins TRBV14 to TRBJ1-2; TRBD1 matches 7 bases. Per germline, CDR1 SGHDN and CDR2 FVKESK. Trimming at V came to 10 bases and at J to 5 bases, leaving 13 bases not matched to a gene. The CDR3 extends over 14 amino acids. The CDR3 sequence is CATRGDRRFYGYTF. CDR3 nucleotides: TGTGCCACCAGGGGGGACAGAAGGTTTTATGGCTACACCTTC.

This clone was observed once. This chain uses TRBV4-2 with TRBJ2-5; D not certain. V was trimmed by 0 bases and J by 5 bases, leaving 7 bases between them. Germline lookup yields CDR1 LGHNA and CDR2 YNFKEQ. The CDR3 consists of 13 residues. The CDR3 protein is CASSQEGVETQYF. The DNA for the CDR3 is TGTGCCAGCAGCCAAGAAGGAGTGGAGACCCAGTACTTC.